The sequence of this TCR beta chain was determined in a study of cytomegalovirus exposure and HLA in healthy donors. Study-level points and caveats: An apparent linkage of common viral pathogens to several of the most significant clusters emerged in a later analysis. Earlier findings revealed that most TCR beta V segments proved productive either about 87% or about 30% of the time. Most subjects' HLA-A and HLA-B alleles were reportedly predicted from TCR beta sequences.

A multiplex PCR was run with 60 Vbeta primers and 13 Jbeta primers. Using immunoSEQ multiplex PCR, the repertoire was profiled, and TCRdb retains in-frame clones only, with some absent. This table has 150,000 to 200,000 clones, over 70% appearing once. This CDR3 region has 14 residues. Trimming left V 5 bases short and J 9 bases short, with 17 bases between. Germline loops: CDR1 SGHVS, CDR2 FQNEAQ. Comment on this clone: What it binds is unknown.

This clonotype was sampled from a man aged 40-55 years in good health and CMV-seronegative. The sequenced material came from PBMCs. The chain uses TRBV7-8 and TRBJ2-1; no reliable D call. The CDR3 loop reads CASSRTDGSGEQFF. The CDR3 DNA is TGTGCCAGCAGCCGTACAGACGGTTCAGGTGAGCAGTTCTTC.